The present TCR beta chain was sequenced within a study of radiotherapy plus CTLA-4 blockade in lung cancer. Study background: The study recorded objective responses in roughly 18% of patients and disease control in roughly 34%. General study findings and limits: How blood T cell clones changed early, along with interferon-beta, reportedly forecast response best. Radiotherapy plus ipilimumab was followed by expansion in blood of tumor-derived TCR clones.

V was pared by 5 bases and J by 4 bases, with 9 bases between. Germline V CDR1 and CDR2: LNHDA, SQIVND (reference sequence). The CDR3 is 12 residues long. Regarding this clone: Its antigen remains unidentified.

TCRdb's copy holds only in-frame clones and misses some; the assay was immunoSEQ multiplex PCR. This table has tens of thousands of clones, around 90% appearing once. The chain links TRBV19 to TRBJ2-7; possibly TRBD2 for D (5 bases). Sequenced here: peripheral blood, sampled from a patient treated with radiotherapy plus ipilimumab. The origin of this receptor is a human donor with non-small cell lung cancer that progressed on radiotherapy plus ipilimumab. CDR3 bases: TGTGCCAGTAGTCCCGGGATGTACGAGCAGTACTTC. Protein product: CASSPGMYEQYF. Using reference TRBV19 and TRBJ2-7 for the parts outside the CDR3, the full variable domain is DGGITQSPKYLFRKEGQNVTLSCEQNLNHDAMYWYRQDPGQGLRLIYYSQIVNDFQKGDIAEGYSVSREKKESFPLTVTSAQKNPTAFYLCASSPGMYEQYFGPGTRLTVT.